This TCR beta chain stems from a study of cytomegalovirus exposure and HLA in healthy donors. About the study: According to later analysis, the same platform produced the 110 or so validation and 666 first-cohort repertoires.

As to this clone: Its antigen is undetermined.

CDR1 and CDR2 from the germline V gene are SGHNT and YYREEE (reference sequence). Trimming took 4 bases from V and 4 from J, leaving 15 bases between them. The CDR3 totals 15 residues. Clones were sequenced by immunoSEQ multiplex PCR, and TCRdb holds only the in-frame ones, with some missing. The table shows about 120,000 clones, with around 95% occurring only once. Regarding the study as a whole: Despite most TCR sequences being rare, some public TCRs occurred in many donors. The classifier reportedly diagnosed cytomegalovirus status with high sensitivity and specificity.

The chain combines TRBV5-4 with TRBJ2-1, with D maybe TRBD2 (6 bases). The sequence was collected from a man aged 18 to 29 in good health and CMV-seronegative. The sequenced sample was PBMCs. CDR3 sequence reads: CASSPGGRQYNEQFF. The CDR3 DNA follows: TGTGCCAGCAGCCCCGGTGGGAGGCAGTACAATGAGCAGTTCTTC.